This T cell receptor beta chain was recovered during a study of cytomegalovirus exposure and HLA in healthy donors (TCRdb year 2017). Background on the whole study: According to a later analysis, one platform produced both the 100 to 150 validation repertoires and the approximately 600 repertoires of the first cohort. Besides the first cohort of roughly 700 subjects, a separate validation cohort made up of roughly 120 different subjects was used. The study aimed to test whether signatures of past pathogen exposure could be identified by cataloging public T cell receptors. To predict cytomegalovirus infection status, the study combined high-throughput TCR immunosequencing, statistical association of individual TCRs with disease status, and machine learning.

On this clone: This receptor's antigen is unknown. No qualities accompany the bases; no much larger clone lies one base away.

Spanning cysteine to phenylalanine, the CDR3 consists of 14 amino acids. The read is trimmed to its CDR3 DNA, 42 bases read in frame from base 1. V lost 2 bases and J lost 0 bases; the stretch between them is 4 bases long. Looking up the germline V gene yields CDR1 SNHLY and CDR2 FYNNEI. Overall study outcomes, separate from this receptor: It was suggested by the authors that the approach could potentially be generalized to other disease states and immunological phenotypes. The study listed 164 TCR beta chains as associated with cytomegalovirus. Most TCR sequences were seen in very few donors, while some public TCRs were found in many individuals. In vitro tests confirmed that a few of the cytomegalovirus-associated TCR beta chains recognize cytomegalovirus antigens. Of the cluster scores, around 95% were above 0 in a later analysis, which found that TCRs clustered in the first cohort also tended to co-occur in the 120 validation repertoires. In both the original and validation cohorts, the classifier was reported to diagnose cytomegalovirus status with high specificity and sensitivity. A later analysis had no HLA typing for the validation cohort, so co-occurrence there was scored across all 130 or so repertoires.

Donors formed part of the validation cohort, which comprised about 120 subjects and was distinct from the first cohort of over 500 subjects. Preparation of the library involved the immunoSEQ multiplex PCR assay. Regarding the original processing steps: A statistical classification framework was developed to diagnose cytomegalovirus status using the catalog of TCR beta chain sequences. In its TCRdb copy, this immuneACCESS table keeps in-frame sequences only and misses some clones. Where compared with another copy, unresolved V genes explain less than half of these, and the others have no known cause. V, J and clone size derive from that table, while D and trimming were established from the DNA sequence. The sample table contains 190,000 or so clones; only one count was recorded for roughly 88% of them. The ten largest clones add up to around an eighth of the sample.

The chain couples TRBV2 to TRBJ2-2; there is no confident call for the D gene. The sequence came from a woman younger than 45 in good health and CMV-seropositive. The specimen was PBMCs. The CDR3 is CASSEYPNTGELFF. The nucleotide sequence reads TGTGCCAGCAGTGAATATCCGAACACCGGGGAGCTGTTTTTT.